This T cell receptor beta chain was sequenced during a study of long-term antiretroviral therapy in people with HIV (dated by TCRdb to about 2022). In the study overall: The earliest samples were collected roughly a decade before the 2015 WHO recommendation for immediate ART, at a time when ART was usually postponed until CD4 counts fell. No cross-contamination during QIAcube processing was seen in test extractions of a monoclonal T-cell line run alongside about 33 polyclonal samples. About 35% of the 30 participants with HIV were female. This retrospective serial study examined whether starting ART and sustained HIV suppression were associated with changes in the composition and diversity of the TRB repertoire in peripheral blood. A total of roughly 200 cryopreserved PBMC samples came from 25 to 35 adults with confirmed HIV infection and were collected serially over a mean of roughly six years (range 1-12). Study-level results and caveats: Inferences about post-ART repertoire changes are limited because no data were available on ART adherence, viral resistance or therapy changes. Because PBMC availability was limited, only the TCR beta chain was sequenced, with no alpha chain pairing. The repertoire was dominated across all time points by expanded TRB clones identified before ART initiation, although this dominance was seen to fluctuate and to decrease in many PLHIV after ART. Compared with controls, HIV repertoires had narrower CDR3 length ranges, and the network structure pointed to an antigen-experienced repertoire that shifted only slightly toward naive after ART. A significant increase in TRB diversity was found to be associated with ART initiation, although TRB diversity was observed to remain significantly below that of transplant donor controls even after long-term ART. The samples were dated from about 2003 to 2017, and the ART regimens that were used may be less effective than current ART regimens. Because pre-ART samples had limited cell numbers, unsorted PBMC were profiled rather than sorted CD4+ and CD8+ T cells.

The immunoSEQ hsTCRB v3.0 assay was used at survey level resolution to sequence the TRB variable region. A depth of roughly 35,000-55,000 T-cell genomes per sample was targeted for TRB sequencing. Pooled TRB libraries were sequenced on an Illumina MiSeq with a v3 150-cycle kit. The study's own analysis went as follows. Analysis of repertoires was carried out in R inside a reproducible Nextflow workflow spanning QC, data transformation and analysis. Custom analyses were implemented in LymphoSeq2, an R package for AIRR-Seq data exploration. A few samples that yielded fewer than 5000 total TRB sequences were excluded, so that 188 HIV repertoires were analyzed. Of the approximately 190 retained HIV repertoires, some 60 were collected before and about 130 after ART initiation. Repertoires were downsampled to 5000 TRB nucleotide sequences, with summary statistics averaged over 100 downsampling iterations. The analysis kept only TRB sequences whose CDR3 regions were at least seven amino acids long. Two measures captured diversity: a Shannon entropy-derived clonality score and the Gini coefficient. In repertoire networks, the top 5000 CDR3 amino acid sequences were linked whenever an edit distance of one separated two sequences. GLIPH2 predicted antigen specificity groups and MHC restriction for TRB CDR3 amino acid sequences. Known CMV, EBV, HIV or tissue antigen associations were flagged by matching CDR3 amino acid sequences against VDJdb and McPAS-TCR. Pre-ART, post-ART and control groups were compared with Wilcoxon signed-rank tests and Holm-Bonferroni correction. TCRdb stores this immuneACCESS table with in-frame sequences only. Part of the clones is absent; in the studies checked, under half of the shortfall reflects unresolved V genes, and no reason is known for the rest. V, J and clone size are those of that table, while D and trimming were read from the DNA. Within this sample are 40,000 or so clones, with roughly four fifths of them counted one time only. The ten largest clones add up to roughly 13% of the sample.

V is shortened by 3 bases, J by 6 bases, and the region joining them spans 22 bases. The CDR3 contains 16 residues, cysteine and phenylalanine counted. Only CDR3 DNA remains: 48 bases, in frame from the first base. The germline V gene provides CDR1 SGHRS and CDR2 YFSETQ. Turning to this clone: The antigen this receptor binds is unknown. Nothing much larger sits one base from this clone, and base qualities are not available.

To be included, a participant needed at least one PBMC sample from before ART initiation plus at least two post-ART samples. Treatment was received in the United States of America by all participants with HIV. Cryopreserved samples of about 0.95-10 million PBMC were thawed and washed before DNA extraction. At the time of the earliest PBMC sample for each participant with HIV, ages ranged from about 20 to 55 years. Each participant contributed PBMC samples from 1-4 timepoints before ART initiation and 2-8 timepoints after ART initiation, with a median of 7 samples. For every participant, serial HIV viral load, CD4+ T-cell count, ART history and demographic data were obtained. Genomic DNA was extracted from unsorted PBMC with a Qiagen kit on a QIAcube, with processing performed in batches of 12 samples.

Sample: unsorted PBMCs, taken 0.3 years after starting antiretroviral therapy. This receptor was obtained from a man between 18 and 29 years old with HIV. The rearranged chain carries TRBV5-1 and TRBJ2-7, with TRBD1 tentatively as D gene (6 bases match). The CDR3 region: CASSSAMTGLASEQYF. The DNA sequence reads TGCGCCAGCAGCTCTGCTATGACAGGCCTCGCCAGCGAGCAGTACTTC.